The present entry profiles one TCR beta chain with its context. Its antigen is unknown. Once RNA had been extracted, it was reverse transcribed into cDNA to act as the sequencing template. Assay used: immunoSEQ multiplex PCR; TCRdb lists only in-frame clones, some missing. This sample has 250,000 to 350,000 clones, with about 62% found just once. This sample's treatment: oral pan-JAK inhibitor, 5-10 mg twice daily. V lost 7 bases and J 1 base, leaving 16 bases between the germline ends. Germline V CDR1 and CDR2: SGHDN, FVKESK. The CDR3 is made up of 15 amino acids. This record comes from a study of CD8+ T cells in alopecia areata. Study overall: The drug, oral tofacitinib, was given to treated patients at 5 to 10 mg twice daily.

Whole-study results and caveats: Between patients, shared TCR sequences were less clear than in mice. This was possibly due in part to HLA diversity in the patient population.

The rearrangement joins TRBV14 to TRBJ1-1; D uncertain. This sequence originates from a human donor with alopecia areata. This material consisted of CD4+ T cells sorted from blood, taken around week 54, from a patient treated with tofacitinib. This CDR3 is CASTRLSSSNTEAFF. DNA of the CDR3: TGTGCCAGCACCAGGCTTAGTAGCTCGAACACTGAAGCTTTCTTT. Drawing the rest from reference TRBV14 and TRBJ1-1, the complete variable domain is EAGVTQFPSHSVIEKGQTVTLRCDPISGHDNLYWYRRVMGKEIKFLLHFVKESKQDESGMPNNRFLAERTGGTYSTLKVQPAELEDSGVYFCASTRLSSSNTEAFFGQGTRLTVV.